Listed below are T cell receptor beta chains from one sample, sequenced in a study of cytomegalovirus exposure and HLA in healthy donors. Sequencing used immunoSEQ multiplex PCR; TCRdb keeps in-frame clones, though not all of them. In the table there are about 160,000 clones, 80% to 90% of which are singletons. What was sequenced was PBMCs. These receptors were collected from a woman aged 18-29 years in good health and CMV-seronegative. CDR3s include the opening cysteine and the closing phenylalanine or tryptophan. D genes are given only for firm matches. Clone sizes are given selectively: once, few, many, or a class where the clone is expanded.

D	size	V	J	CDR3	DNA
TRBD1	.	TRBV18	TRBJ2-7	CASSVGTGSGSYEQYF	TGTGCCAGCTCAGTTGGGACAGGGTCGGGCTCCTACGAGCAGTACTTC
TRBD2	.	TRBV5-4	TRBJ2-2	CASSLTSGNTGELFF	TGTGCCAGCAGCTTGACTAGCGGGAACACCGGGGAGCTGTTTTTT
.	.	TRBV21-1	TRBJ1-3	CASSKGSPPHGNTIYF	TGTGCCAGCAGCAAAGGGAGTCCGCCACACGGAAACACCATATATTTT
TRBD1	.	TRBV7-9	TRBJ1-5	CASSLAGQGWDQPQHF	TGTGCCAGCAGCTTAGCGGGACAGGGATGGGATCAGCCCCAGCATTTT
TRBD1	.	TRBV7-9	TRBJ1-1	CASSQGDRWGTEAFF	TGTGCCAGCAGCCAGGGGGACAGGTGGGGCACTGAAGCTTTCTTT
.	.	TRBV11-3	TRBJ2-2	CASSSGRAEGELFF	TGTGCCAGCAGCTCGGGCAGGGCGGAGGGGGAGCTGTTTTTT
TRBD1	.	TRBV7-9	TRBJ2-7	CASSYFAGGSYEQYF	TGTGCCAGCAGCTATTTCGCAGGGGGCTCCTACGAGCAGTACTTC
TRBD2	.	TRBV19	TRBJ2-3	CASRTREGTDTQYF	TGTGCCAGTAGAACGCGGGAGGGCACAGATACGCAGTATTTT
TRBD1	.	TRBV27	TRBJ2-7	CASSLRQGLSYEQYF	TGTGCCAGCAGTTTACGACAGGGGCTCTCCTACGAGCAGTACTTC
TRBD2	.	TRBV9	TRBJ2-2	CASSQTSGTGELFF	TGTGCCAGCAGCCAGACTAGCGGCACCGGGGAGCTGTTTTTT
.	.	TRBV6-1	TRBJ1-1	CASRDRYTEAFF	TGTGCCAGCAGGGACAGATACACTGAAGCTTTCTTT
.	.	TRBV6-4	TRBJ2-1	CASGAEAATNEQFF	TGTGCCAGCGGTGCCGAGGCGGCTACGAATGAGCAGTTCTTC
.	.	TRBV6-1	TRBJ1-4	CASSAGWGVGEKLFF	TGTGCCAGCAGTGCTGGTTGGGGGGTGGGTGAAAAACTGTTTTTT
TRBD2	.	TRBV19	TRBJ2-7	CASSITSGAYEQYF	TGTGCCAGTAGTATAACTAGCGGGGCCTACGAGCAGTACTTC
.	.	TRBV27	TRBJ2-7	CASSSMPPREQYF	TGTGCCAGCAGTTCTATGCCCCCCCGGGAGCAGTACTTC
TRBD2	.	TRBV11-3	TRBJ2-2	CASSLGELAGGVTGELFF	TGTGCCAGCAGCTTAGGGGAACTAGCGGGAGGAGTAACCGGGGAGCTGTTTTTT
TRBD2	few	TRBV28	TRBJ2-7	CASSPRASGSYEQYF	TGTGCCAGCAGTCCCCGGGCTAGCGGCTCCTACGAGCAGTACTTC
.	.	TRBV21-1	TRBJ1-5	CASSKGHRNQPQHF	TGTGCCAGCAGCAAAGGGCACCGCAATCAGCCCCAGCATTTT
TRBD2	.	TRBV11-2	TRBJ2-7	CASSSSGREWGEQYF	TGTGCCAGCAGCTCGAGCGGGAGGGAATGGGGCGAGCAGTACTTC
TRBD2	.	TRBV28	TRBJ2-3	CASTLWGSGTIDTQYF	TGTGCCAGCACTCTATGGGGTAGCGGGACTATAGATACGCAGTATTTT
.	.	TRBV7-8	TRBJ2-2	CASSLVQYLTGELFF	TGTGCCAGCAGCTTGGTACAGTATCTCACCGGGGAGCTGTTTTTT
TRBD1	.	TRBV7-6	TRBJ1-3	CASSLNRGSGNTIYF	TGTGCCAGCAGTCTAAACAGGGGTTCTGGAAACACCATATATTTT
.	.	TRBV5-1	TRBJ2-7	CASSYRGGAYEQYF	TGCGCCAGCAGCTACAGGGGGGGGGCCTACGAGCAGTACTTC
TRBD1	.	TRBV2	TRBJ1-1	CASSVETGDTEAFF	TGTGCCAGCAGTGTAGAGACAGGGGACACTGAAGCTTTCTTT
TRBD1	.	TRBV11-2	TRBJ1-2	CASSFRDRVRGGYTF	TGTGCCAGCAGCTTTCGGGACAGGGTGAGAGGGGGCTACACCTTC
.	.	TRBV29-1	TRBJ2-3	CSVEDQGQPDTQYF	TGCAGCGTTGAAGATCAGGGACAACCAGATACGCAGTATTTT
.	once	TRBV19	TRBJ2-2	CASSIGQGGMGNTGELFF	TGTGCCAGTAGTATAGGACAGGGAGGTATGGGGAACACCGGGGAGCTGTTTTTT
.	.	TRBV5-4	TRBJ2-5	CASSPMGQQETQYF	TGTGCCAGCAGCCCCATGGGCCAGCAAGAGACCCAGTACTTC
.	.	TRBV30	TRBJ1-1	CAWTSRRNTEAFF	TGTGCCTGGACCTCCCGGAGAAACACTGAAGCTTTCTTT
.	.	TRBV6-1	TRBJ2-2	CAYRLSGSNTGELFF	TGTGCCTATCGACTGTCTGGATCGAACACCGGGGAGCTGTTTTTT
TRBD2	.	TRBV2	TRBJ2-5	CASSDGTSPETQYF	TGTGCCAGCAGTGACGGGACTAGCCCAGAGACCCAGTACTTC
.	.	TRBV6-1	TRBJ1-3	CASSEAAGAGGNTIYF	TGTGCCAGCAGTGAAGCTGCGGGGGCCGGAGGGAACACCATATATTTT
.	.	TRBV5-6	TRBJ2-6	CASSLLDREETNVLTF	TGTGCCAGCAGCCTCCTCGACAGGGAGGAGACCAACGTCCTGACTTTC
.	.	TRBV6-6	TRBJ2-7	CASSSNYEQYF	TGTGCCAGCAGTTCAAACTACGAGCAGTACTTC
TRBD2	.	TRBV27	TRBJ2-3	CASSLAMYPGGLGDTQYF	TGTGCCAGCAGTTTAGCTATGTACCCGGGGGGTTTGGGAGATACGCAGTATTTT
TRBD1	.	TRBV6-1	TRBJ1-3	CASSEGTGPGNTIYF	TGTGCCAGCAGTGAAGGGACAGGGCCCGGAAACACCATATATTTT
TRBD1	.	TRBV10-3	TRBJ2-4	CAISDYRGAKNIQYF	TGTGCCATCAGTGACTACAGGGGTGCCAAAAACATTCAGTACTTC
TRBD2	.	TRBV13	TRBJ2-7	CASSSGLASYEQYF	TGTGCCAGCAGCTCGGGACTAGCGAGCTACGAGCAGTACTTC
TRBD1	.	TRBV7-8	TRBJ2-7	CASSLSDRTFEQYF	TGTGCCAGCAGCTTATCGGACAGGACGTTCGAGCAGTACTTC
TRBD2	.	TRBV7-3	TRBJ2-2	CASRRAGDTGELFF	TGTGCCAGCCGTCGCGCGGGAGACACCGGGGAGCTGTTTTTT
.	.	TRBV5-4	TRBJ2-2	CASSTALSFGRATGELFF	TGTGCCAGCAGCACCGCTTTGTCGTTCGGCAGGGCCACCGGGGAGCTGTTTTTT